This is a list of T cell receptor beta chains from one sample in a study of blood T cell repertoires in COVID-19. This table comes from immunoSEQ multiplex PCR, and its TCRdb copy is limited to in-frame clones, with some not included. The sample records 240,000 or so clones, 86% being singletons. Sequenced material: peripheral blood. The receptors were sampled from an elderly man with acute or convalescent COVID-19. Both conserved end residues are part of each CDR3. The D gene is left open where the match is weak. The size of a clone is reported for some rows only, either as once, few or many, or as a class for expanded clones.

TRBD2 - TRBJ2-2 TRBV4-1 TGCGCCAGCAGCCTAAGAGGGGCGGGAGGGCCTAGGAACGGGGAGCTGTTTTTT CASSLRGAGGPRNGELFF
TRBD2 - TRBJ2-3 TRBV4-3 TGCGCCAGCAGCCAAGAACCGGTTAGGGGACTAGCGGGGGGCACAGATACGCAGTATTTT CASSQEPVRGLAGGTDTQYF
- once TRBJ2-3 TRBV7-8 TGTGCCAGCAGCTTAGCGTGGGCGGATACGCAGTATTTT CASSLAWADTQYF
- - TRBJ2-1 TRBV7-2 TGTGCCAGCAGCTTTTACGGGACCTACAATGAGCAGTTCTTC CASSFYGTYNEQFF
- - TRBJ2-7 TRBV19 TGTGCCAGTAGTATAGCCTCGACAGTCGTGTCCTACGAGCAGTACTTC CASSIASTVVSYEQYF
TRBD1 - TRBJ2-1 TRBV24-1 TGTGCCACCAGTGAGCCAAGACAGGGGAACAATGAGCAGTTCTTC CATSEPRQGNNEQFF
- - TRBJ1-1 TRBV7-8 TGTGCCAGCAGCTTAGGGCAGTTGAACACTGAAGCTTTCTTT CASSLGQLNTEAFF
TRBD1 - TRBJ2-1 TRBV6-6 TGTGCCAGCAGCAAGGGACAGCCACACTCCTACAATGAGCAGTTCTTC CASSKGQPHSYNEQFF
TRBD1 - TRBJ2-1 TRBV11-2 TGTGCCAGCAACCCCGGGACAGGGCCTTACAATGAGCAGTTCTTC CASNPGTGPYNEQFF
- once TRBJ1-2 TRBV6-4 TGTGCCAGCAGTGACGGGGGGGGCTACACCTTC CASSDGGGYTF
- - TRBJ1-5 TRBV6-5 TGTGCCAACGGACAGAAGAATCAGCCCCAGCATTTT CANGQKNQPQHF
TRBD1 - TRBJ1-5 TRBV19 TGTGCCAGTAGTATCTCAGGGGGCCCGGCTCAGCCCCAGCATTTT CASSISGGPAQPQHF
- once TRBJ2-5 TRBV27 TGTGCCAGCAGTTTGGGGGGAGATCTAGTGGGGACCCAGTACTTC CASSLGGDLVGTQYF
- - TRBJ1-4 TRBV5-8 TGTGCCAGCAGCTTTCGGGGGGCGGGTGAAAAACTGTTTTTT CASSFRGAGEKLFF
TRBD1 once TRBJ1-1 TRBV28 TGTGCCAGCAGCCCCTCTTTGACAGGGGGCCCTGAAGCTTTCTTT CASSPSLTGGPEAFF
- - TRBJ2-1 TRBV11-2 TGTGCCAGCAGCTTAATTGGGGGGAGCTCCTACAATGAGCAGTTCTTC CASSLIGGSSYNEQFF
TRBD1 - TRBJ2-7 TRBV2 TGTGCCAGCAGTGATTTTGGGACAGGGGAGGTCGAGCAGTACTTC CASSDFGTGEVEQYF
- - TRBJ2-2 TRBV3-1/TRBV3-2 TGTGCCAGCAGCTCCCCCCTCGGGGAGCTGTTTTTT CASSSPLGELFF
TRBD1 once TRBJ1-5 TRBV28 TGTGCCAGCAGTTTGACAGGGGATTTCCAAATACAGCATTTT CASSLTGDFQIQHF
- - TRBJ2-3 TRBV11-3 TGTGCCAGCAGCTTAGGGGGCGCCCACACAGATACGCAGTATTTT CASSLGGAHTDTQYF
- - TRBJ1-4 TRBV11-3 TGTGCCAGCAGCTTGCTTCGGAGGTGGGAAAAACTGTTTTTT CASSLLRRWEKLFF
TRBD1 - TRBJ2-7 TRBV4-3 TGCGCCAGCAGCCAGACCGGGACAGGGAACGCAGGGCAGTACTTC CASSQTGTGNAGQYF
TRBD1 - TRBJ2-3 TRBV5-1 TGCGCCAGCAACCTAGACAGGGTCGGCACAGATACGCAGTATTTT CASNLDRVGTDTQYF
- - TRBJ2-2 TRBV19 TGTGCCAGTAGTATAGCGGGGACGAACACCGGGGAGCTGTTTTTT CASSIAGTNTGELFF
- - TRBJ2-3 TRBV18 TGTGCCAGCTCATCCTTGGCGGGGAGCACAGATACGCAGTATTTT CASSSLAGSTDTQYF
TRBD1 - TRBJ1-1 TRBV15 TGTGCCACCAGCAGGGACAGGGGGAAGACTGAAGCTTTCTTT CATSRDRGKTEAFF
TRBD1 - TRBJ1-1 TRBV7-2 TGTGCCAGCTTTGACAGGGGGATGTTGAACACTGAAGCTTTCTTT CASFDRGMLNTEAFF
TRBD1 few TRBJ1-1 TRBV27 TGTGCCAGCAGTCCCGACAGGGACACTGAAGCTTTCTTT CASSPDRDTEAFF
TRBD1 - TRBJ2-7 TRBV28 TGTGCCAGCAGCCGGCCACAGGGGTCAGGCTACGAGCAGTACTTC CASSRPQGSGYEQYF
TRBD1 - TRBJ1-4 TRBV7-9 TGTGCCAGCAGCGCTACAGGGGCAGCTAATGAAAAACTGTTTTTT CASSATGAANEKLFF
- - TRBJ1-5 TRBV28 TGTGCCAGCAGTTCCCCCCCCATTAGCAATCAGCCCCAGCATTTT CASSSPPISNQPQHF
- - TRBJ1-6 TRBV9 TGTGCCAGCAGCATAGGTAGTTCACCCCTCCACTTT CASSIGSSPLHF
- once TRBJ2-1 TRBV12-5 TGTGCTAGTGGTTTGGGACAGAGGTCTTCTGAGCAGTTCTTC CASGLGQRSSEQFF
- - TRBJ1-2 TRBV28 TGTGCCAGCAGTTTACAGGGAGGATATGGCTACACCTTC CASSLQGGYGYTF
- once TRBJ2-2 TRBV19 TGTGCCAGTAGTGCTAGCTGGCGGGCTGCGGCCACCGGGGAGCTGTTTTTT CASSASWRAAATGELFF
- - TRBJ2-3 TRBV11-2 TGTGCCAGCAGCTTAGGAGGCAGGGTCGATACGCAGTATTTT CASSLGGRVDTQYF
- - TRBJ2-2 TRBV7-2 TGTGCCAGCAGCTTCAGGGCGTCGAACACCGGGGAGCTGTTTTTT CASSFRASNTGELFF
TRBD1 - TRBJ2-7 TRBV24-1 TGTGCCACCAGTGACTTGGGACAGGGGCGGGAGGAGCAGTACTTC CATSDLGQGREEQYF
TRBD2 - TRBJ2-7 TRBV5-6 TGTGCCAGCAGCTTAACTGCAGCGGGAAATCGCGAGCAGTACTTC CASSLTAAGNREQYF
- - TRBJ1-2 TRBV4-1 TGCGCCAGCAGCCAAGGAGGGCCGGCTAACTATGGCTACACCTTC CASSQGGPANYGYTF
- - TRBJ1-6 TRBV15 TGTGCCACCAGCAGAGATCAGGGCCTAGGCACCCTCCACTTT CATSRDQGLGTLHF